This T cell receptor (beta chain) originates from a study of T cell responses to AZD1222 COVID-19 vaccine. V was clipped by 2 bases and J by 1 base, with 6 bases between them. This CDR3 is built from 14 residues. From germline, CDR1 is MDHEN and CDR2 SYDVKM. Study-wide results and limits: Repertoires were sampled only after the peak T cell response. Just 5 to 7 people given AZD1222 tested seropositive at baseline.

This clone was recorded once. Its antigen is unidentified. Produced via immunoSEQ multiplex PCR; TCRdb's table is partial and in-frame only. The data contain 95,000 to 100,000 clones, around 83% of them singletons. The source of this sequence is an adult in good health. Sequences were derived from peripheral blood, sampled on day 0 of AZD1222 vaccination. The genes are TRBV28 and TRBJ2-1; tentatively, D is TRBD2 (5 bases). The CDR3 region has the DNA TGTGCCAGCAGTTTAGGACTTTCCTACAATGAGCAGTTCTTC. This sequence encodes CASSLGLSYNEQFF.